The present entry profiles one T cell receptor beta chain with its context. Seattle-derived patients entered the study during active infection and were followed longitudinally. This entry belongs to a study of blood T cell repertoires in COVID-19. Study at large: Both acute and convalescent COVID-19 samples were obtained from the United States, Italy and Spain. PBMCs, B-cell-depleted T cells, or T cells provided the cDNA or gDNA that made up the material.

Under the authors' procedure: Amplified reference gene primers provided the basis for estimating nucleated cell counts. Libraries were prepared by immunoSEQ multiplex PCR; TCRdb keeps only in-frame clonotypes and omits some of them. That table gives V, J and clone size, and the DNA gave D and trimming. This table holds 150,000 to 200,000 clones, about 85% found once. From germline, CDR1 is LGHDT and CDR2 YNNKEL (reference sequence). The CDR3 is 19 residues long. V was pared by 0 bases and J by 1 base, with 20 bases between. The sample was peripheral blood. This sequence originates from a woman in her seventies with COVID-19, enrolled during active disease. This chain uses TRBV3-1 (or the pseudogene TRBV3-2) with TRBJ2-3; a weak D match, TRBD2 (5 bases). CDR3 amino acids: CASSQESTGSDHRTDTQYF. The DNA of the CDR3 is TGTGCCAGCAGCCAAGAATCGACGGGATCAGACCACCGCACAGATACGCAGTATTTT.